Listed below are T cell receptor beta chains from one sample, sequenced in a study of radiotherapy plus CTLA-4 blockade in lung cancer. Sequencing used immunoSEQ multiplex PCR; TCRdb keeps in-frame clones, though not all of them. Of about 45,000 clones detected, around 63% appear once; the ten largest clones hold about 18%. Sequencing was performed on peripheral blood, taken from a patient treated with radiotherapy plus ipilimumab. These receptors originate from a human donor with non-small cell lung cancer who had a partial response to radiotherapy plus ipilimumab. The CDR3 runs from the conserved cysteine through the conserved F or W. The order of the fields is J gene, D gene, V gene, clone size, CDR3 DNA, CDR3 protein. The D gene is left open where the match is weak. Clone size appears in some rows only: once, few, many, or a class for an expanded clone.

TRBJ1-2	.	TRBV27	.	TGTGCCAGCAGTCCCTCGGCAGGGGATGATTTTGACGGCTACACCTTC	CASSPSAGDDFDGYTF
TRBJ1-1	TRBD1	TRBV25-1	.	TGTGCCAGCGCATCTGACCAGGGGGTTTACACTGAAGCTTTCTTT	CASASDQGVYTEAFF
TRBJ1-5	TRBD1	TRBV7-2	.	TGTGCCAGCAGCCCCCAGACAGGGGGCTTTCAGCCCCAGCATTTT	CASSPQTGGFQPQHF
TRBJ2-5	.	TRBV7-9	.	TGTGCCAGCAGCTTAGTACAGACAGGACGGGAGACCCAGTACTTC	CASSLVQTGRETQYF
TRBJ1-5	.	TRBV5-1	.	TGCGCCAGCAGCGTGGAAAGCGGTAATCAGCCCCAGCATTTT	CASSVESGNQPQHF
TRBJ1-1	.	TRBV5-1	.	TGCGCCAGCAGCTTAGGGGTGGAGAACACTGAAGCTTTCTTT	CASSLGVENTEAFF
TRBJ1-1	.	TRBV9	many	TGTGCCAGCAGCGTAGCGGGTGGAGGGAACACTGAAGCTTTCTTT	CASSVAGGGNTEAFF
TRBJ1-2	TRBD1	TRBV2	.	TGTGCCAGCAGTGCGGGACAGAGCTATGGCTACACCTTC	CASSAGQSYGYTF
TRBJ2-3	TRBD2	TRBV19	.	TGTGCCAGTAGTTTCGGACTAGCGGGGGGGCCTAGTACGCAGTATTTT	CASSFGLAGGPSTQYF
TRBJ2-6	.	TRBV5-6	.	TGTGCCAGCAGCTTGCGGGTAGGCAGGGTTCACGGGGCCAACGTCCTGACTTTC	CASSLRVGRVHGANVLTF
TRBJ1-1	.	TRBV11-2	.	TGTGCCAGCAGCTTAGTGCTTGGCATGAACACTGAAGCTTTCTTT	CASSLVLGMNTEAFF
TRBJ2-3	.	TRBV9	.	TGTGCCAGCAGCGTAGCCCCGCGCCCGAGGGGGAGCACAGATACGCAGTATTTT	CASSVAPRPRGSTDTQYF
TRBJ2-6	.	TRBV5-1	once	TGCGCCAGCAGCTTGGGGGCTCCCTCTGGGGCCAACGTCCTGACTTTC	CASSLGAPSGANVLTF
TRBJ2-7	.	TRBV5-1	once	TGCGCCAGCCGCTCAGGTACCTCCTACGAGCAGTACTTC	CASRSGTSYEQYF
TRBJ1-2	.	TRBV14	.	TGTGCCAGCAGCCAAGATGGTGCAGGGAAGGGCTACACCTTC	CASSQDGAGKGYTF
TRBJ2-7	.	TRBV28	.	TGTGCCAGCAGTCACGGCTACGAGCAGTACTTC	CASSHGYEQYF
TRBJ1-2	.	TRBV15	.	TGTGCCACCAGCAGAGAATACAGGGAGAACTATGGCTACACCTTC	CATSREYRENYGYTF
TRBJ1-1	TRBD1	TRBV6-6	.	TGTGCCAGCAGTCCCCGGACAGGCGAGATACGCACTGAAGCTTTCTTT	CASSPRTGEIRTEAFF
TRBJ1-1	.	TRBV29-1	many	TGCAGCGTTGAAGGCAGGAAGAACACTGAAGCTTTCTTT	CSVEGRKNTEAFF
TRBJ2-1	.	TRBV27	.	TGTGCCAGCAGTCTGGCGGACTACAATGAGCAGTTCTTC	CASSLADYNEQFF
TRBJ2-2	.	TRBV19	.	TGTGCCAGTAGCGTGGGGGGGGCCACCGGGGAGCTGTTTTTT	CASSVGGATGELFF
TRBJ2-3	TRBD1	TRBV14	few	TGTGCCAGCAGCCTCGGGACAGGGGAGTTAGCAGATACGCAGTATTTT	CASSLGTGELADTQYF
TRBJ2-1	.	TRBV7-2	.	TGTGCCAGCAGCCTTACGAAGGGGAACTACAATGAGCAGTTCTTC	CASSLTKGNYNEQFF
TRBJ1-2	TRBD1	TRBV14	.	TGTGCCAGCAGCCTAACCGGGACAGGGGCGATCGGAGGGGATGGCTACACCTTC	CASSLTGTGAIGGDGYTF
TRBJ1-1	.	TRBV4-3	.	TGCGCCAGCAGCCAAGTATGGGGGACAAACACTGAAGCTTTCTTT	CASSQVWGTNTEAFF
TRBJ2-5	.	TRBV29-1	.	TGCAGCGTCGCGACCCCGGAGCAAGAGACCCAGTACTTC	CSVATPEQETQYF
TRBJ1-4	.	TRBV6-6	once	TGTGCCAGCAGTTACGGAATGGCCTTAGCGGATGAAAAACTGTTTTTT	CASSYGMALADEKLFF
TRBJ1-2	TRBD1	TRBV7-9	few	TGTGCCAGCAGCTCAACGACCGGGACAGAAGGCTACACCTTC	CASSSTTGTEGYTF
TRBJ2-2	.	TRBV25-1	.	TGTGCCAGCACCTCTGCGGAACTGAGGACCGGGGAGCTGTTTTTT	CASTSAELRTGELFF
TRBJ2-5	TRBD1	TRBV18	.	TGTGCCAGCTCACCACCCCAGCGTCCGACAGGGGGCTTTCCCCAAGAGACCCAGTACTTC	CASSPPQRPTGGFPQETQYF
TRBJ1-1	TRBD1	TRBV9	.	TGTGCCAGCAGCGTCGACAGGGGGCGAACTGAAGCTTTCTTT	CASSVDRGRTEAFF
TRBJ2-7	TRBD1	TRBV4-1	.	TGCGCCAGCAGCCAAGGACAGGGGGGGACCTACGAGCAGTACTTC	CASSQGQGGTYEQYF
TRBJ2-3	.	TRBV27	once	TGTGCCAGCAGTTTAGGGGTAGAGCGGACAGATACGCAGTATTTT	CASSLGVERTDTQYF
TRBJ2-7	.	TRBV19	.	TGTGCCAGTAGTTCAGGAACCTACGAGCAGTACTTC	CASSSGTYEQYF
TRBJ2-1	.	TRBV15	.	TGTGCCACCAGCAGAGATGCAGGACAGAGCTCCTACAATGAGCAGTTCTTC	CATSRDAGQSSYNEQFF
TRBJ2-7	.	TRBV2	.	TGTGCCAGCAGTGGCGGGACAGTCTACGAGCAGTACTTC	CASSGGTVYEQYF
TRBJ1-5	.	TRBV2	.	TGTGCCAGCAGTGACGACCAGGGGAACCAGCCCCAGCATTTT	CASSDDQGNQPQHF
TRBJ2-6	TRBD1	TRBV10-3	once	TGTGCCATCAGTTCTGCCGGGACAGACTACTCTGGGGCCAACGTCCTGACTTTC	CAISSAGTDYSGANVLTF
TRBJ1-1	TRBD1	TRBV5-4	few	TGTGCCAGCAGCTTGGTGGGACAGGGAGCTTTCTTT	CASSLVGQGAFF
TRBJ1-2	.	TRBV21-1	.	TGTGCCAGCACCTTAGACAGGGTGTGGGGCTACACCTTC	CASTLDRVWGYTF
TRBJ2-1	.	TRBV6-5	.	TGTGCCAGCAGTTCCGGACAGAGCTCCTACAATGAGCAGTTCTTC	CASSSGQSSYNEQFF
TRBJ1-2	.	TRBV30	few	TGTGCCTGGAGTGCCTCAGGCTCGTTGAGACCCATCTTC	CAWSASGSLRPIF
TRBJ1-1	.	TRBV9	.	TGTGCCAGCAGCCCCCCGGGTTACGCTGAAGCTTTCTTT	CASSPPGYAEAFF
TRBJ1-5	TRBD1	TRBV29-1	.	TGCAGCGTTTGGGACAGGGACAATCAGCCCCAGCATTTT	CSVWDRDNQPQHF
TRBJ2-2	.	TRBV11-2	.	TGTGCCAGCAGCCTCCTAATTCAGGTCGGGAACACCGGGGAGCTGTTTTTT	CASSLLIQVGNTGELFF
TRBJ2-7	TRBD2	TRBV9	.	TGTGCCAGCAGCCCTAGCGGGAGGGCCTACGAGCAGTACTTC	CASSPSGRAYEQYF
TRBJ2-3	TRBD1	TRBV11-1	.	TGTGCCAGCAGTCTAGGACAGGGGGTGGCCTTCACAGATACGCAGTATTTT	CASSLGQGVAFTDTQYF
TRBJ2-1	.	TRBV30	once	TGTGCCTGGAGTGCACGACTCGGGGCCTACAATGAGCAGTTCTTC	CAWSARLGAYNEQFF
TRBJ1-2	.	TRBV29-1	.	TGCAGCGTTGAAACCCCGGGACTGGTAAACTATGGCTACACCTTC	CSVETPGLVNYGYTF
TRBJ1-6	.	TRBV6-5	.	TGTGCCAGCAGTTACTCCCCAGGCCAGCCCCTCCACTTT	CASSYSPGQPLHF
TRBJ2-7	.	TRBV6-1	many	TGTGCCAGCCTCCCTCAACAGGGATTGTCAAGCGAGCAGTACTTC	CASLPQQGLSSEQYF
TRBJ2-3	TRBD1	TRBV5-1	.	TGCGCCAGCAGCTTGGAAGGGGACAGGCCGCAGTATTTT	CASSLEGDRPQYF
TRBJ2-7	.	TRBV4-2	.	TGTGCCAGCAGCCAAGAATTGGGCAACGGATACGAGCAGTACTTC	CASSQELGNGYEQYF
TRBJ1-1	.	TRBV5-1	.	TGCGCCAGCAGCTTGGGGGGACCCGGGGGCACTGAAGCTTTCTTT	CASSLGGPGGTEAFF
TRBJ1-1	.	TRBV5-5	.	TGCGCCAGCAGCCAAGCCAGGGCCAGCCGAAACACTGAAGCTTTCTTT	CASSQARASRNTEAFF
TRBJ2-3	.	TRBV18	.	TGTGCCAGCTCACAAGCCACAGATACGCAGTATTTT	CASSQATDTQYF
TRBJ2-3	.	TRBV7-2	.	TGTGCCAGCAGCTTAGCGATCAGGGGAGATACGCAGTATTTT	CASSLAIRGDTQYF
TRBJ2-7	.	TRBV4-3	.	TGCGCCAGCAGTCCCTCCGAGGACACAGCCTACGAGCAGTACTTC	CASSPSEDTAYEQYF
TRBJ1-4	TRBD1	TRBV14	.	TGTGCCAGCAGTCGGGACAGGGCTAATGAAAAACTGTTTTTT	CASSRDRANEKLFF
TRBJ2-1	.	TRBV5-1	many	TGCGCCAGCAGCTTGGCCCGGGCGGCGGGAAATGAGCAGTTCTTC	CASSLARAAGNEQFF